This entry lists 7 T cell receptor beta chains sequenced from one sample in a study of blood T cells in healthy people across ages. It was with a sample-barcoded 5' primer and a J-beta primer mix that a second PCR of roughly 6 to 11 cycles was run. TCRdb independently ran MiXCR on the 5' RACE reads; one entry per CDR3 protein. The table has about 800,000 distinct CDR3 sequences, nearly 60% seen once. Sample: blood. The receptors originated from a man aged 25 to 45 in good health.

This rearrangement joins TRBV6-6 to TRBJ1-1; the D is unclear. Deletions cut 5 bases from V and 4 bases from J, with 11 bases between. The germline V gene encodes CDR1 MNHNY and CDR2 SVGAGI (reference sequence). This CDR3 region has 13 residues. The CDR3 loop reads CASSNEGTTEAFF. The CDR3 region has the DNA TGTGCCAGCAGTAACGAGGGAACCACTGAAGCTTTCTTT.

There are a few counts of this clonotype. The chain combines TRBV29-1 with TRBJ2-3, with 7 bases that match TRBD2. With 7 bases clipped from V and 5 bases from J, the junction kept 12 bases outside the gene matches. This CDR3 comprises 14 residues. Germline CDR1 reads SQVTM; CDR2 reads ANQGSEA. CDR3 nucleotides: TGCAGCGCGAGGCGGCTAGCGGCAGAAGATACGCAGTATTTT. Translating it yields CSARRLAAEDTQYF.

The CDR3: CASSYYSGDWEQFF. CDR3 coding DNA: TGTGCCAGCAGCTATTATAGCGGGGACTGGGAGCAGTTCTTC. The rearrangement joins TRBV7-8 to TRBJ2-1, with TRBD2 identical over 8 bases. The germline gives CDR1 SGHVS, CDR2 FQNEAQ. The CDR3 totals 14 residues. The trim removed 4 bases at V and 10 bases at J, leaving 9 bases unmatched.

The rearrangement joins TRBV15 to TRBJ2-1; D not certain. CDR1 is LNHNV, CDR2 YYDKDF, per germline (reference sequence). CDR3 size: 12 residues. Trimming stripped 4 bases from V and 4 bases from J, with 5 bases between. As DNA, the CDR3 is TGTGCCACCAGCACATTATACAATGAGCAGTTCTTC. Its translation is CATSTLYNEQFF.

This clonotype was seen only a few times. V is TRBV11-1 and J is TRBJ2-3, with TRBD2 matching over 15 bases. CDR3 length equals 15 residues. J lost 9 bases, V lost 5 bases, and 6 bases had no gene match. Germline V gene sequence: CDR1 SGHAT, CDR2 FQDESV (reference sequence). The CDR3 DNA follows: TGTGCCAGCAGCCCCCCGGGACTAGCGGGAGGAACGCAGTATTTT. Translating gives CASSPPGLAGGTQYF.

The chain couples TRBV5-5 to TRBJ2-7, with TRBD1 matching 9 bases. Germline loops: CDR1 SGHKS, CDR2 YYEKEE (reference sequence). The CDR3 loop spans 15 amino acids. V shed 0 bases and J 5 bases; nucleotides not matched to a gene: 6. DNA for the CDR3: TGTGCCAGCAGCTTGGTGGGGACAGGGAGGGACGAGCAGTACTTC. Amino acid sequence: CASSLVGTGRDEQYF. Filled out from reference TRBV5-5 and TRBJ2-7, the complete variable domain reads DAGVTQSPTHLIKTRGQQVTLRCSPISGHKSVSWYQQVLGQGPQFIFQYYEKEERGRGNFPDRFSARQFPNYSSELNVNALLLGDSALYLCASSLVGTGRDEQYFGPGTRLTVT.

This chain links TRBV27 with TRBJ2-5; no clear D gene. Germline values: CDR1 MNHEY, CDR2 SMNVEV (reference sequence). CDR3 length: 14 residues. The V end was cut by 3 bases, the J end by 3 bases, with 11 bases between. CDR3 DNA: TGTGCCAGCAGTTTTTTGTCTTCGAAAGAGACCCAGTACTTC. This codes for CASSFLSSKETQYF.